These 14 T cell receptor beta chains were sequenced from one sample in a study of cytomegalovirus exposure and HLA in healthy donors. Clones were sequenced by immunoSEQ multiplex PCR, and TCRdb holds only the in-frame ones, with some missing. The table has about 360,000 clones, 86% seen once. Sequences were obtained from PBMCs. The receptors shown here come from a woman under 30 in good health and CMV-seronegative.

This clone has a handful of counts. This chain links TRBV7-3 with TRBJ2-5; 7 bases are shared with TRBD2. Germline V gives CDR1 SGHTA, CDR2 FQGTGA. The CDR3 spans 13 residues. V was pared by 5 bases and J by 5 bases, with 5 bases of the junction left unmatched. CDR3 region: CASSNAGGETQYF. The DNA of the CDR3 is TGTGCCAGCAGCAACGCCGGGGGGGAGACCCAGTACTTC.

In this sample, this clone turned up once. This chain uses TRBV4-1 with TRBJ1-4; 11 bases align to TRBD1. Per germline, CDR1 MGHRA and CDR2 YSYEKL. This CDR3 has 14 amino acids. Unmatched junction bases numbered 5, after V lost 6 bases and J lost 8 bases. The DNA for the CDR3 is TGCGCCAGCAGTGGACAGGGGGCTGGGGAAAAACTGTTTTTT. Protein: CASSGQGAGEKLFF.

The chain combines TRBV9 with TRBJ2-1; TRBD1 is a possible D gene (6 bases). In germline, CDR1 is SGDLS, CDR2 YYNGEE. V was clipped by 4 bases and J by 1 base, with 12 bases between them. The CDR3 totals 15 residues. The CDR3 reads CASSSGTPSYNEQFF. DNA of the CDR3: TGTGCCAGCAGCTCCGGGACACCTTCCTACAATGAGCAGTTCTTC.

The chain has TRBV11-1 and TRBJ2-7, with TRBD1 matching over 10 bases. Germline loops: CDR1 SGHAT, CDR2 FQDESV (reference sequence). The V segment lost 5 bases and the J segment 3 bases; nucleotides outside the gene matches: 4. The CDR3 totals 14 residues. This chain's CDR3 is CASSPGQGIYEQYF. The CDR3 nucleotides read TGTGCCAGCAGCCCGGGACAGGGGATCTACGAGCAGTACTTC.

The V and J genes are TRBV11-2 and TRBJ2-2; 7 bases fit TRBD1. V was clipped by 2 bases and J by 2 bases; unmatched bases: 8. Germline CDR1 is SGHAT and CDR2 is FQNNGV. The CDR3 consists of 17 residues. The CDR3 sequence is CASSLRGQAINTGELFF. DNA for the CDR3: TGTGCCAGCAGCTTAAGGGGGCAGGCAATTAACACCGGGGAGCTGTTTTTT. Variable domain in full (rest from reference TRBV11-2 and TRBJ2-2): EAGVAQSPRYKIIEKRQSVAFWCNPISGHATLYWYQQILGQGPKLLIQFQNNGVVDDSQLPKDRFSAERLKGVDSTLKIQPAKLEDSAVYLCASSLRGQAINTGELFFGEGSRLTVL.

Worth noting for this clone: This CDR3 is also generated by other DNA sequences in the sample. V and J are TRBV6-5 and TRBJ2-1, with D maybe TRBD2 (6 bases). The germline gives CDR1 MNHEY, CDR2 SVGAGI. Trimming took 8 bases from V and 0 from J, leaving 8 bases between them. This CDR3 comprises 13 residues. The DNA for the CDR3 is TGTGCCAGCGGGGGGAGCTCCTACAATGAGCAGTTCTTC. Amino acids: CASGGSSYNEQFF.

V and J are TRBV28 and TRBJ2-1; 7 nucleotides line up with TRBD1. The CDR3 runs 12 residues. V lost 5 bases and J lost 9; bases outside the gene matches: 4. Germline CDR1 reads MDHEN; CDR2 reads SYDVKM. The CDR3 loop is CASSARTGEQFF. CDR3 bases: TGTGCCAGCAGTGCCCGGACAGGTGAGCAGTTCTTC.

The chain joins TRBV6-5 to TRBJ2-7; 7 bases line up with TRBD2. V dropped 6 bases and J dropped 6; count of bases not matched to a gene: 11. Germline V gene lookup returns CDR1 MNHEY and CDR2 SVGAGI. The length of the CDR3 is 14 residues. CDR3 in DNA: TGTGCCAGCAGCCCAGACCGCGGGAGCCGCGAGCAGTACTTC. Translating it yields CASSPDRGSREQYF.

The chain employs TRBV7-2 and TRBJ1-1; D gene unclear. There are 14 residues in the CDR3. V was pared by 5 bases and J by 4 bases, with 14 bases between. Germline lookup yields CDR1 SGHTA and CDR2 FQGNSA. The CDR3 region is CASSNEAGITEAFF. As DNA, the CDR3 is TGTGCCAGCAGCAACGAGGCGGGGATCACTGAAGCTTTCTTT.

The V and J genes are TRBV25-1 and TRBJ2-2; TRBD2 aligns across 9 bases. CDR3 length: 15 residues. Trimming removed 4 bases from V and 4 bases from J; junction bases left unmatched: 4. CDR1 is MGHDK and CDR2 is SYGVNS in the germline V gene. CDR3 coding DNA: TGTGCCAGCAGTGCGGGACTAGCAACCACCGGGGAGCTGTTTTTT. Protein: CASSAGLATTGELFF.

The V and J genes are TRBV7-9 and TRBJ2-2; D remains unclear. CDR1 is SEHNR, CDR2 FQNEAQ, per germline (reference sequence). With 5 bases removed from V and 10 bases from J, the gap between germline ends came to 20 bases. The CDR3 contains 15 residues. The CDR3 loop reads CASSHPATRPEELFF. The CDR3 bases are TGTGCCAGCAGCCATCCGGCGACACGGCCAGAGGAGCTGTTTTTT.

In its sample, this clone was seen a few times. The rearrangement joins TRBV2 to TRBJ1-2, with D perhaps matching TRBD1 (5 bases). V gave up 4 bases and J gave up 3 bases, with 9 bases separating them. This CDR3 contains 13 residues. Germline V gives CDR1 SNHLY, CDR2 FYNNEI. The CDR3 loop reads CASSGQPDYGYTF. CDR3 bases: TGTGCCAGCAGTGGACAGCCAGACTATGGCTACACCTTC. Complete variable domain (other parts from reference TRBV2 and TRBJ1-2): EPEVTQTPSHQVTQMGQEVILRCVPISNHLYFYWYRQILGQKVEFLVSFYNNEISEKSEIFDDQFSVERPDGSNFTLKIRSTKLEDSAMYFCASSGQPDYGYTFGSGTRLTVV.

In regard to this clone: The sample holds other DNA sequences that translate to the same CDR3. This sequence joins TRBV27 and TRBJ2-7; no definite D call. V lost 2 bases and J 1 base, leaving 6 bases between the germline ends. Germline CDR1 and CDR2: MNHEY and SMNVEV (reference sequence). There are 13 residues in the CDR3. The CDR3 DNA sequence: TGTGCCAGCAGTTTAGGCAGATCCTACGAGCAGTACTTC. Protein: CASSLGRSYEQYF.

Only one count was recorded for this clone. V gene TRBV7-9 combines with J gene TRBJ2-3, with 12 bases aligning to TRBD2. Germline V gene lookup returns CDR1 SEHNR and CDR2 FQNEAQ (reference sequence). The CDR3 has 15 residues. V shed 5 bases, J shed 6 bases, and the junction held 6 bases outside the gene matches. CDR3 residues: CASSQLAGGRDTQYF. The CDR3 nucleotides are TGTGCCAGCAGCCAACTAGCGGGGGGCAGGGATACGCAGTATTTT.